A single sample is the source of the 29 T cell receptor beta chains below, sequenced in a study of blood T cells in healthy people across ages. Then a second PCR, running roughly 7 to 12 cycles, was carried out with a sample-barcoded 5' primer and a J-beta primer mix. In TCRdb, the 5' RACE reads were re-called with MiXCR into one record per CDR3 protein. The data contain about 780,000 distinct CDR3 sequences, around 45% of them singletons. The sequenced sample was blood. All receptors derive from a man older than 75 in good health.

This clonotype has only one observation. The chain recombines TRBV28 with TRBJ2-1, with TRBD2 matching over 15 bases. Losses at the gene ends were 5 bases for V and 8 bases for J; bases not matched to a gene: 7. Germline V CDR1 and CDR2: MDHEN, SYDVKM. The CDR3 has 16 amino acids. The CDR3 spells CASSPRTSGRAYEQFF. Written as DNA, the CDR3 is TGTGCCAGCAGTCCCAGGACTAGCGGGAGGGCCTATGAGCAGTTCTTC.

This chain links TRBV12-3 or TRBV12-4 with TRBJ1-4, with D possibly TRBD1 on 5 matching bases. The CDR3 runs to 14 residues. V lost 1 base to trimming and J lost 6 bases, with 9 bases between them. The CDR3 bases are TGTGCCAGCAGTTTAGGGGGCGTACATGAAAAACTGTTTTTT. Translated: CASSLGGVHEKLFF.

Concerning this clonotype itself: This may be a read error, as it is one base from a much larger clone. The chain uses TRBV7-6 and TRBJ2-7; 8 positions match TRBD1. There are 13 residues in the CDR3. V was clipped by 8 bases and J by 5 bases; unmatched bases: 8. Germline CDR1 SGHVS, CDR2 FNYEAQ. The CDR3 spells CASAQGALNEQYF. As DNA, the CDR3 is TGTGCCAGCGCTCAGGGGGCGTTAAACGAGCAGTACTTC.

This clonotype occurred many times. This may come from a read error, since a much larger clone is one base off. The chain carries TRBV7-2 and TRBJ2-5, with 7 bases fitting TRBD2. The CDR3 has 16 amino acids. The V gene end was trimmed by 1 base and the J gene end by 11 bases; junction bases not matched to a gene: 16. The germline CDR1 and CDR2 sequences are SGHTA and FQGNSA. The CDR3 region is CASSLVGRALYNEQYF. CDR3 DNA sequence: TGTGCCAGCAGCTTAGTTGGGAGGGCCCTTTACAATGAGCAGTACTTC.

The chain uses TRBV6-5 and TRBJ2-7, with D maybe TRBD1 (5 bases). Germline values: CDR1 MNHEY, CDR2 SVGAGI. The CDR3 is 12 residues long. Trimming took off 2 bases at V and 5 bases at J, with 7 bases between the two ends. CDR3 nucleotides: TGTGCCAGCAGTTACGCAGGGCACGAGCAGTACTTC. Translated: CASSYAGHEQYF.

This chain links TRBV21-1 with TRBJ2-3; the D segment call TRBD2 is taken from the table without a DNA check. TRBV21-1 is recorded as a pseudogene. The CDR3 consists of 18 residues. CDR3 DNA: TGTGCCAGCAGCAAAGCGCGGGGAACGGGAGTATTAACAGATACGCAGTATTTT. Protein: CASSKARGTGVLTDTQYF.

This clonotype was counted only a few times. The rearrangement uses TRBV10-3 and TRBJ2-6; 12 bases are shared with TRBD1. Germline loops: CDR1 ENHRY, CDR2 SYGVKD. V lost 6 bases and J lost 2; bases outside the gene matches: 2. This CDR3 has 16 amino acids. The CDR3 sequence is CAIRGTGGAGANVLTF. The CDR3 DNA follows: TGTGCCATCAGGGGGACAGGGGGCGCTGGGGCCAACGTCCTGACTTTC.

This clonotype was counted only a few times. The CDR3 protein is CSVGPGQGVYEQYF. DNA of the CDR3: TGCAGCGTTGGACCGGGACAGGGCGTCTACGAGCAGTACTTC. The V call is TRBV29-1, the J call TRBJ2-7; 9 nucleotides line up with TRBD1. V was pared by 4 bases and J by 3 bases, with 7 bases of the junction left unmatched. Germline loops: CDR1 SQVTM, CDR2 ANQGSEA. CDR3 length equals 14 residues.

The V gene is TRBV2, the J gene TRBJ2-7; TRBD1 aligns across 9 bases. The V gene end was trimmed by 7 bases and the J gene end by 6 bases; junction bases not matched to a gene: 10. Germline V lookup: CDR1 SNHLY, CDR2 FYNNEI. This CDR3 spans 14 amino acids. The CDR3 DNA follows: TGTGCCAGCAAATCCCGAGCGACAGGGGGCGAGCAGTACTTC. Residues: CASKSRATGGEQYF.

Only one count was recorded for this clonotype. The CDR3 coding sequence is TGTGCCAGCAGCTTAGAAGGGGGGATTGAGCAGTTCTTC. Amino acid sequence: CASSLEGGIEQFF. The chain combines TRBV11-3 with TRBJ2-1; D may correspond to TRBD1 or TRBD2 (6 bases each). The germline V gene has CDR1 SGHNT and CDR2 YENEEA. V was pared by 0 bases and J by 9 bases, with 9 bases between. The CDR3 consists of 13 residues.

This clonotype was observed many times. The V call is TRBV28, the J call TRBJ2-2; D is perhaps TRBD2 (6 bases). Germline V gene lookup returns CDR1 MDHEN and CDR2 SYDVKM. CDR3 length: 14 amino acids. V was clipped by 10 bases and J by 5 bases, with 17 bases between them. The DNA of the CDR3 is TGTGCCACCCGCCCCGCGGGAATGACCGGGGAGCTGTTTTTT. Its translation: CATRPAGMTGELFF.

This clonotype was observed many times. This chain uses TRBV12-3 or TRBV12-4 with TRBJ2-7, with 9 positions matching TRBD1. V was pared by 4 bases and J by 1 base, with 5 bases of the junction left unmatched. The CDR3 extends over 15 amino acids. CDR3 nucleotide sequence: TGTGCCAGCAGTTCCGGACAGGGGCCTTCCTACGAGCAGTACTTC. This translates into CASSSGQGPSYEQYF.

This chain connects TRBV29-1 to TRBJ2-3; 12 nucleotides align to TRBD2. Germline values: CDR1 SQVTM, CDR2 ANQGSEA. This CDR3 is built from 17 residues. V lost 1 base to trimming and J lost 1 base; unmatched junction nucleotides: 6. Here the CDR3 reads CSVEGTSGRPGTDTQYF. CDR3 DNA: TGCAGCGTTGAAGGTACTAGCGGGAGGCCTGGCACAGATACGCAGTATTTT.

This clonotype has only a few counts. This chain connects TRBV15 to TRBJ2-3, with 14 bases identical to TRBD2. This CDR3 has 18 amino acids. CDR1 and CDR2 (germline): LNHNV, YYDKDF (reference sequence). Unmatched junction bases numbered 5, after V lost 0 bases and J lost 3 bases. As DNA, the CDR3 is TGTGCCACCAGCAGAGACTCCGGGACTAGCGGGAGAACAGATACGCAGTATTTT. Translated, it gives CATSRDSGTSGRTDTQYF.

In its sample, this clonotype was seen many times. The V call is TRBV7-3, the J call TRBJ2-1; the match to TRBD1 covers 7 bases. Germline assignment: CDR1 SGHTA and CDR2 FQGTGA. Trimming removed 1 base from V and 4 bases from J; junction bases left unmatched: 10. The CDR3 runs 17 residues. The CDR3 spells CASSLNPDRAEYNEQFF. The CDR3 nucleotides read TGTGCCAGCAGCTTAAACCCCGACAGGGCTGAATACAATGAGCAGTTCTTC.

This clonotype was detected a few times. This rearrangement joins TRBV5-1 to TRBJ2-7; 9 bases align to TRBD1. CDR3 length equals 14 residues. With 4 bases clipped from V and 6 bases from J, the junction kept 8 bases outside the gene matches. Per germline, CDR1 SGHRS and CDR2 YFSETQ. This CDR3 is CASSPGDRVSEQYF. DNA for the CDR3: TGCGCCAGCAGCCCGGGGGACAGGGTATCCGAGCAGTACTTC.

The gene calls are TRBV12-3 or TRBV12-4 and TRBJ1-4, with 10 bases aligning to TRBD1. J lost 0 bases, V lost 6 bases, and 10 bases had no gene match. This CDR3 is built from 18 residues. The CDR3 DNA reads TGTGCCAGCAGCCAAGACAGGGGGCGATTTGCAACTAATGAAAAACTGTTTTTT. This sequence encodes CASSQDRGRFATNEKLFF.

In nucleotides, the CDR3 is TGTGCCACCAGCAGGACCGCGAACACCGGGGAGCTGTTTTTT. This encodes CATSRTANTGELFF. The genes are TRBV15 and TRBJ2-2; no definite D call. The CDR3 has 14 amino acids. Trimming pared 3 bases from V and 0 bases from J, leaving 5 bases between. The germline CDR1 and CDR2 sequences are LNHNV and YYDKDF (reference sequence).

This clonotype was counted only a few times. The rearrangement links TRBV4-2 to TRBJ2-5; D not certain. V dropped 0 bases and J dropped 3 bases, with 5 bases sitting between them. Germline values: CDR1 LGHNA, CDR2 YNFKEQ. The CDR3 covers 13 residues. The CDR3 DNA follows: TGTGCCAGCAGCCAAGAAGCCGAAGAGACCCAGTACTTC. Protein product: CASSQEAEETQYF.

This clonotype appeared a single time. The chain carries TRBV4-2 and TRBJ1-2; no reliable D call. With 0 bases removed from V and 1 base from J, the gap between germline ends came to 9 bases. The CDR3 runs to 15 residues. Germline assignment: CDR1 LGHNA and CDR2 YNFKEQ. The CDR3 DNA reads TGTGCCAGCAGCCAAGATCCACAATATAACTATGGCTACACCTTC. Encoded protein: CASSQDPQYNYGYTF.

On this clonotype: The junction and the germline gene differ at one end; a read error may be behind it. V gene TRBV30 combines with J gene TRBJ2-7; D is possibly TRBD1 (6 bases). The CDR3 has 13 amino acids. CDR1 is GTSNPN, CDR2 SVGIG, per germline (reference sequence). This CDR3 is CAWGQQSSYGQYF. As DNA, the CDR3 is TGTGCCTGGGGACAGCAAAGCTCCTACGGGCAGTACTTC.

The chain has TRBV4-3 and TRBJ2-3; D perhaps matches TRBD1 (5 bases). The V gene's germline CDR1 is LGHNA and CDR2 YSLEER. The V gene lost 4 bases and the J gene lost 3 bases, with 11 bases spanning the gap. The CDR3 runs to 14 residues. The CDR3 region is CASSPGHGTDTQYF. For the CDR3, the DNA is TGCGCCAGCAGCCCCGGACACGGGACAGATACGCAGTATTTT.

V and J are TRBV2 and TRBJ2-1; 9 bases are shared with TRBD1. With 2 bases clipped from V and 9 bases from J, the junction kept 14 bases outside the gene matches. This CDR3 region has 17 residues. The germline CDR1 and CDR2 sequences are SNHLY and FYNNEI. This CDR3 is CASSEQGLGTGLLEQFF. The CDR3 coding sequence is TGTGCCAGCAGTGAACAGGGGTTGGGGACAGGGCTTCTTGAGCAGTTCTTC.

The rearrangement uses TRBV20-1 and TRBJ2-3; TRBD2 aligns across 12 bases. Germline V CDR1 and CDR2: DFQATT, SNEGSKA (reference sequence). This CDR3 comprises 12 residues. V shed 7 bases and J 4 bases; nucleotides not matched to a gene: 0. The CDR3: CSGLAGADTQYF. For the CDR3, the DNA is TGCAGTGGACTAGCGGGAGCAGATACGCAGTATTTT.

The chain recombines TRBV7-2 with TRBJ2-7, with D hard to call. The ends were cut back, 6 bases at V and 1 base at J, with 13 bases in the middle. The CDR3 has 14 amino acids. Germline V CDR1 and CDR2: SGHTA, FQGNSA. The DNA of the CDR3 is TGTGCCAGCAGGTCGAGGATATCTTCCTACGAGCAGTACTTC. Translating gives CASRSRISSYEQYF.

V gene TRBV10-3 combines with J gene TRBJ2-5, with D possibly being TRBD1 (6 bases). The germline gives CDR1 ENHRY, CDR2 SYGVKD. The germline V and J ends were trimmed by 6 bases and 11 bases, with 25 bases remaining between them. CDR3 length equals 15 residues. The CDR3 sequence: CAIRGSRDTDNEQYF. For the CDR3, the DNA is TGTGCCATCAGGGGATCCCGGGACACGGACAATGAGCAGTACTTC.

This clonotype was observed a handful of times. The V gene is TRBV7-9, the J gene TRBJ2-5; 7 bases agree with TRBD1. Unmatched junction bases numbered 9, after V lost 7 bases and J lost 4 bases. Germline CDR1 reads SEHNR; CDR2 reads FQNEAQ (reference sequence). CDR3 length equals 14 residues. The CDR3 DNA sequence: TGTGCCAGCACCCCCCCGACAGGGCTAGAGACCCAGTACTTC. Translated: CASTPPTGLETQYF. The variable domain in full, completed from reference TRBV7-9 and TRBJ2-5, reads DTGVSQNPRHKITKRGQNVTFRCDPISEHNRLYWYRQTLGQGPEFLTYFQNEAQLEKSRLLSDRFSAERPKGSFSTLEIQRTEQGDSAMYLCASTPPTGLETQYFGPGTRLLVL.

This clonotype was found a few times. The V and J genes are TRBV6-6 and TRBJ2-5; 10 bases fit TRBD2. In germline, CDR1 is MNHNY, CDR2 SVGAGI (reference sequence). V was clipped by 2 bases and J by 1 base; unmatched bases: 7. The CDR3 length is 17 residues. Written as DNA, the CDR3 is TGTGCCAGCAGTTACATTTGGTCTAGCGGGAGCCAAGAGACCCAGTACTTC. As protein: CASSYIWSSGSQETQYF.

This clonotype was found a few times. This rearrangement joins TRBV12-3 or TRBV12-4 to TRBJ2-3; 10 bases are a match to TRBD2. This CDR3 contains 13 residues. V lost 8 bases, J lost 4 bases, and 3 bases stayed unmatched. The CDR3 bases are TGTGCCAGCTTTCTAGCGGGAGCAGATACGCAGTATTTT. Amino acid sequence: CASFLAGADTQYF.